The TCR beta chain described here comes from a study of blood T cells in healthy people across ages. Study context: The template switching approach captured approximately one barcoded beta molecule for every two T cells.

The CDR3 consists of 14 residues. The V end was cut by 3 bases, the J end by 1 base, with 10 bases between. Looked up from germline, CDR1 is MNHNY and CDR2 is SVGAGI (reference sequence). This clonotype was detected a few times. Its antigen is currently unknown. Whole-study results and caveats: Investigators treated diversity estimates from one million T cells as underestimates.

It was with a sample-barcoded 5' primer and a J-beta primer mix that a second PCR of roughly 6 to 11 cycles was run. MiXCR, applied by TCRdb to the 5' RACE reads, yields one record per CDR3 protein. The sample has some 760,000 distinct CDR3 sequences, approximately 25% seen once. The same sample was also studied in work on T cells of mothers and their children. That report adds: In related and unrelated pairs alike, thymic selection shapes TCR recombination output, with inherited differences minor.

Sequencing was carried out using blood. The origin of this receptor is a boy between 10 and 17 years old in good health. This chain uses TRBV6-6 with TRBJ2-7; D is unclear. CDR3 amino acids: CASSYGRISYEQYF. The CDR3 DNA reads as TGTGCCAGCAGTTATGGGCGGATATCCTACGAGCAGTACTTC.